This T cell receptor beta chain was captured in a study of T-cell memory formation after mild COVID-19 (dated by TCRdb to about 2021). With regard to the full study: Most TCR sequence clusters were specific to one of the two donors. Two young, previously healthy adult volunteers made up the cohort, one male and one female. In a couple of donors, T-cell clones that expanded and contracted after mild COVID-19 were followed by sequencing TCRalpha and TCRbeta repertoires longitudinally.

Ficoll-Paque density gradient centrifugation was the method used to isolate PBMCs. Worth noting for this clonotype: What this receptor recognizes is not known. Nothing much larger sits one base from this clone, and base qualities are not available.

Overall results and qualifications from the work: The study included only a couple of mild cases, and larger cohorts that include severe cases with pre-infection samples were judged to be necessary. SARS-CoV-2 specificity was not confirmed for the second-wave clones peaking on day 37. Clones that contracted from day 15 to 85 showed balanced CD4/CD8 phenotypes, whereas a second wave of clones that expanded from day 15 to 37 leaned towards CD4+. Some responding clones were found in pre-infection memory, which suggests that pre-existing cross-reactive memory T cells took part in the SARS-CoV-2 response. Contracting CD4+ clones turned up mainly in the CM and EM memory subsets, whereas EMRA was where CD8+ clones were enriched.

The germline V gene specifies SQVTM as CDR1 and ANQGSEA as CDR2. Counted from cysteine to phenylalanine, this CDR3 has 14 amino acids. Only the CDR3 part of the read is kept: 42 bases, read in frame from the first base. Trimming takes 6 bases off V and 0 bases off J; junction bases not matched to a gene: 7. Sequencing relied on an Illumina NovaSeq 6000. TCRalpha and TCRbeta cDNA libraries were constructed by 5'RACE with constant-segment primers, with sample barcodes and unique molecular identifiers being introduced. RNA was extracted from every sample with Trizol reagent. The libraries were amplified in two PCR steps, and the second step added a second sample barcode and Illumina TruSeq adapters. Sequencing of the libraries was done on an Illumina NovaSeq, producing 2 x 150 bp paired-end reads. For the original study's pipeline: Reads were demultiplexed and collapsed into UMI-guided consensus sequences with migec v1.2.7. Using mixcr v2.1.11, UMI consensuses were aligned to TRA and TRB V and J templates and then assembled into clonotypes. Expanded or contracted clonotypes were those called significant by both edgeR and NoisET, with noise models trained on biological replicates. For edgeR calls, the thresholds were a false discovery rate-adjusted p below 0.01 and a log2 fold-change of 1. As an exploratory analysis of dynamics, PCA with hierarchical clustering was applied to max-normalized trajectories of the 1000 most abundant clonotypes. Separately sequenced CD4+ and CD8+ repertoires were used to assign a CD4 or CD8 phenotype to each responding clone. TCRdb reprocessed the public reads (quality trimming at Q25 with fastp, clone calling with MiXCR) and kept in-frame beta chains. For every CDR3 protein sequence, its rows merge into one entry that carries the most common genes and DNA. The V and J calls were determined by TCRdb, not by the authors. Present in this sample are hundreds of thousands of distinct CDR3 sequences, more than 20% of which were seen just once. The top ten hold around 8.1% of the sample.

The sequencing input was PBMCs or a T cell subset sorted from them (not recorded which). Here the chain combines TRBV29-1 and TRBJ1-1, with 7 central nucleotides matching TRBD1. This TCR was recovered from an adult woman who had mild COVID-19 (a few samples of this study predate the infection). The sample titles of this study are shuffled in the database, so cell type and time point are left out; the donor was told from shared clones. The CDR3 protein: CSVGRDSMNTEAFF. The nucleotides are TGCAGCGTGGGCCGGGACAGCATGAACACTGAAGCTTTCTTT.